The TCR beta chain under discussion was sequenced for a study of identical twins. Points from the study as a whole: Models predicted less out-of-frame TCR alpha sharing in monozygotic twins than was found. Instead of following the same donors, the conclusions were based on cross-sectional statistical analysis. Because invariant MAIT and iNKT cells could be present, zero-insertion analyses could be partly confounded.

Germline values: CDR1 SGDLS, CDR2 YYNGEE. V was shortened by 4 bases and J by 1 base, with 19 bases between the two germline ends. The CDR3 is made up of 17 amino acids. A universal primer site arose from template switching, and cDNA bore unique molecular identifiers. In TCRdb, the 5' RACE reads were re-called with MiXCR into one record per CDR3 protein. The table lists 350,000 to 600,000 distinct CDR3 sequences, approximately 15% of them singletons, with about 0.52% in the top ten. About this clonotype itself: Its antigen is unidentified.

In addition, the sample was reused for a study of yellow fever vaccine responses in identical twins.

J is TRBJ2-3 and V is TRBV9; possibly TRBD1 for D (6 bases). Sequencing was done on a sample of CD4+ T cells sorted from blood. The source of this sequence is a woman under 30 in good health. This CDR3 reads CASSKAGTPVGTDTQYF. DNA for the CDR3: TGTGCCAGCAGCAAGGCCGGGACACCGGTGGGCACAGATACGCAGTATTTT. The whole variable domain, filled in from reference TRBV9 and TRBJ2-3, reads DSGVTQTPKHLITATGQRVTLRCSPRSGDLSVYWYQQSLDQGLQFLIQYYNGEERAKGNILERFSAQQFPDLHSELNLSSLELGDSALYFCASSKAGTPVGTDTQYFGPGTRLTVL.